One sample yielded the 9 T cell receptor beta chains listed below, sequenced in a study of blood T cells in healthy people across ages. The second PCR ran roughly 7 to 12 cycles with a sample-barcoded 5' primer and J-beta primers. TCRdb reprocessed the 5' RACE reads via MiXCR and lists one record per CDR3 protein. The data contain roughly 800,000 distinct CDR3 sequences, nearly 60% of them singletons. Sequenced: blood. The receptors come from a young man in good health.

This clonotype was seen only a few times. This rearrangement joins TRBV10-3 to TRBJ2-5; 9 bases are shared with TRBD2. The V segment lost 4 bases and the J segment 4 bases; nucleotides outside the gene matches: 10. The CDR3 has 16 residues. Per the germline V gene, CDR1 is ENHRY and CDR2 is SYGVKD. As DNA, the CDR3 is TGTGCCATCAGTGGGTTAGCGGGAGTTGAGGGAGAGACCCAGTACTTC. Translating gives CAISGLAGVEGETQYF.

V usage is TRBV20-1 and J usage is TRBJ2-5, with a possible D match to TRBD2 (7 bases). The CDR3 runs 17 residues. Trimming removed 6 bases at V and 4 bases at J, with 27 bases between. From germline, CDR1 is DFQATT and CDR2 SNEGSKA (reference sequence). The DNA of the CDR3 is TGCAGTGCCACGAAGGTCCGTGCCGGACTAGGGGGAGAGACCCAGTACTTC. As protein: CSATKVRAGLGGETQYF.

This clonotype appeared a few times. V is TRBV12-3 or TRBV12-4 and J is TRBJ2-7, with 7 bases fitting TRBD1. The CDR3 contains 14 residues. The V and J ends lost 5 bases and 1 base, in that order; junction bases with no gene match: 5. The CDR3 DNA is TGTGCCAGCAGTCATCCGGGACAGTCCTACGAGCAGTACTTC. This translates into CASSHPGQSYEQYF.

V usage is TRBV7-2 and J usage is TRBJ2-1, with 9 bases identical to TRBD2. The CDR3 loop spans 20 amino acids. The germline V gene encodes CDR1 SGHTA and CDR2 FQGNSA. J was trimmed by 0 bases and V by 2 bases; bases with no gene match: 14. CDR3 coding DNA: TGTGCCAGCAGCTTATTAGGAACTAGCGGGTATCAGAGCTCCTACAATGAGCAGTTCTTC. Residues: CASSLLGTSGYQSSYNEQFF.

CDR3 residues: CASSLDGSGGAETQYF. The CDR3 DNA reads as TGTGCCAGCAGCTTAGATGGTAGCGGGGGCGCAGAGACCCAGTACTTC. V gene TRBV7-7 combines with J gene TRBJ2-5; 9 positions agree with TRBD2. Trimming at V came to 1 base and at J to 4 bases, leaving 7 bases not matched to a gene. The CDR3 extends over 16 amino acids. From germline, CDR1 is SSHAT and CDR2 FNYEAQ (reference sequence).

This clonotype was detected a few times. V usage is TRBV7-2 and J usage is TRBJ1-1; TRBD1 is a possible D gene (5 bases). Germline lookup yields CDR1 SGHTA and CDR2 FQGNSA. The ends were cut back, 3 bases at V and 8 bases at J, with 19 bases in the middle. The CDR3 runs 15 residues. The CDR3 spells CASSFEGRNRKEAFF. As DNA, the CDR3 is TGTGCCAGCAGCTTTGAGGGGCGCAATCGAAAAGAAGCTTTCTTT.

This chain uses TRBV5-1 with TRBJ2-7; D call uncertain. V gave up 0 bases and J gave up 3 bases, with 7 bases separating them. The CDR3 contains 13 residues. Germline V gene lookup returns CDR1 SGHRS and CDR2 YFSETQ. In DNA form, the CDR3 reads TGCGCCAGCAGCTTGGAAGTTCTCTACGAGCAGTACTTC. Amino acids: CASSLEVLYEQYF.

J is TRBJ2-1 and V is TRBV6-2 or TRBV6-3; 9 bases match TRBD2. The CDR3 is 13 amino acids. Germline values: CDR1 MNHEY, CDR2 SVGEGT. V gave up 11 bases and J gave up 5 bases; unmatched junction bases: 7. The CDR3 DNA sequence: TGTGCCGTGGAGCGGGAGGCCGACAATGAGCAGTTCTTC. Its protein is CAVEREADNEQFF.

The chain has TRBV20-1 and TRBJ2-5; either TRBD1 or TRBD2 may supply D (5 bases each). Trimming took 7 bases from V and 1 from J, leaving 19 bases between them. CDR1 is DFQATT and CDR2 is SNEGSKA in the germline V gene (reference sequence). This CDR3 has 15 amino acids. The CDR3 DNA follows: TGCAGTGTTGATATCGCCACGGGACCCCAAGAGACCCAGTACTTC. Protein: CSVDIATGPQETQYF.